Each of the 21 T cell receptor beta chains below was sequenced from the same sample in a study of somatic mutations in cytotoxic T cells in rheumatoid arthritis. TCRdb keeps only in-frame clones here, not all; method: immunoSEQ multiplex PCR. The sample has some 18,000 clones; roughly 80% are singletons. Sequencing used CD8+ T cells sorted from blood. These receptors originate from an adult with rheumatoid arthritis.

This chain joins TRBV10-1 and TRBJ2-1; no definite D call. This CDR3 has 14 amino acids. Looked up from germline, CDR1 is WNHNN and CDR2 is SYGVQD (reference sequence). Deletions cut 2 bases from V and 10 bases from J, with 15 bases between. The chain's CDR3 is CASSEELPGWEQFF. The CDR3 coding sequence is TGCGCCAGCAGTGAGGAACTGCCGGGTTGGGAGCAGTTCTTC.

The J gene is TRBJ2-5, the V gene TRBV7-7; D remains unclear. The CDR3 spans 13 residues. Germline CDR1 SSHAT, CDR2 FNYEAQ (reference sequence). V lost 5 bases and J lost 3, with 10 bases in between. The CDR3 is CASSLRHEETQYF. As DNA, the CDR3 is TGTGCCAGCAGCCTCAGACACGAAGAGACCCAGTACTTC.

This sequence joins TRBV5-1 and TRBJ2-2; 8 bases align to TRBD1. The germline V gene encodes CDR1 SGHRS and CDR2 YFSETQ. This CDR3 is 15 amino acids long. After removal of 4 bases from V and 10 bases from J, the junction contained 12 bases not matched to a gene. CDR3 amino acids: CASSPDRAGPAELFF. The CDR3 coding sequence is TGCGCCAGCAGCCCGGACAGGGCAGGTCCCGCGGAGCTGTTTTTT.

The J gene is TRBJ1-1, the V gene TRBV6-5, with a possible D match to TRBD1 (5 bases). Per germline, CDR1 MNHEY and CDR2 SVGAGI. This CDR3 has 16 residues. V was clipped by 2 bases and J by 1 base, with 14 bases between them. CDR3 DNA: TGTGCCAGCAGTTACACTTCCTGGGGGGGGAACACTGAAGCTTTCTTT. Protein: CASSYTSWGGNTEAFF.

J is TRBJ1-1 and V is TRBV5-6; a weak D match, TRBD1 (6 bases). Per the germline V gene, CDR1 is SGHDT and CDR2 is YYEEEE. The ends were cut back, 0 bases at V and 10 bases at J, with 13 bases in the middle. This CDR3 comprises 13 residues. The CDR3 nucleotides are TGTGCCAGCAGCTTGGGGATGGGGGCAGCAGCTTTCTTT. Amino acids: CASSLGMGAAAFF.

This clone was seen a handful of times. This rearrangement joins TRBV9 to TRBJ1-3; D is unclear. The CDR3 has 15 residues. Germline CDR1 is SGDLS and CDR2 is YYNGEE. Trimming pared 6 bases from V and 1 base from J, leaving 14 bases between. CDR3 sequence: CASNEYAASGNTIYF. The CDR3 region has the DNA TGTGCCAGCAACGAGTACGCTGCGTCTGGAAACACCATATATTTT.

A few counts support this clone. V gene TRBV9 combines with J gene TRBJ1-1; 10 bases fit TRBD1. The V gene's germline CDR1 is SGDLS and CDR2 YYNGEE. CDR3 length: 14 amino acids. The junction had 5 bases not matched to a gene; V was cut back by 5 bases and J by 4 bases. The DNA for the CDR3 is TGTGCCAGCAGAGGACAGGGGGAGGGCACTGAAGCTTTCTTT. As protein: CASRGQGEGTEAFF. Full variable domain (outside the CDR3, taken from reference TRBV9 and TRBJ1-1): DSGVTQTPKHLITATGQRVTLRCSPRSGDLSVYWYQQSLDQGLQFLIQYYNGEERAKGNILERFSAQQFPDLHSELNLSSLELGDSALYFCASRGQGEGTEAFFGQGTRLTVV.

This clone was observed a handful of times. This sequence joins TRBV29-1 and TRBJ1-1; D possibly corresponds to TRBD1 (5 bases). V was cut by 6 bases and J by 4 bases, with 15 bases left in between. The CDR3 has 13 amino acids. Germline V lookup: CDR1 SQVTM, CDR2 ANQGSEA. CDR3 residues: CSVAGGYSTEAFF. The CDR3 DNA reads TGCAGCGTCGCCGGGGGGTATAGCACTGAAGCTTTCTTT.

The DNA of the CDR3 is TGTGCCAGCGCGCCCGACGCTGGGGGGAACTATCAGCCCCAGCATTTT. Translation gives CASAPDAGGNYQPQHF. The chain recombines TRBV19 with TRBJ1-5, with D perhaps matching TRBD1 (5 bases). Germline CDR1 is LNHDA and CDR2 is SQIVND (reference sequence). The CDR3 extends over 16 amino acids. Between the trimmed V and J ends, which lost 9 bases and 5 bases, there was a span of 23 bases. The full variable domain, in which reference TRBV19 and TRBJ1-5 provide the parts outside the CDR3, is DGGITQSPKYLFRKEGQNVTLSCEQNLNHDAMYWYRQDPGQGLRLIYYSQIVNDFQKGDIAEGYSVSREKKESFPLTVTSAQKNPTAFYLCASAPDAGGNYQPQHFGDGTRLSIL.

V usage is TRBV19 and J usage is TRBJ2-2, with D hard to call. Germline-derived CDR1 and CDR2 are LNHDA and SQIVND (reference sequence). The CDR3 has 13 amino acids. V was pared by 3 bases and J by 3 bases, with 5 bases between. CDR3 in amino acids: CASSISHTGELFF. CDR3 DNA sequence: TGTGCCAGTAGTATTTCCCACACCGGGGAGCTGTTTTTT. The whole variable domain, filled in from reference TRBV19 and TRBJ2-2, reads DGGITQSPKYLFRKEGQNVTLSCEQNLNHDAMYWYRQDPGQGLRLIYYSQIVNDFQKGDIAEGYSVSREKKESFPLTVTSAQKNPTAFYLCASSISHTGELFFGEGSRLTVL.

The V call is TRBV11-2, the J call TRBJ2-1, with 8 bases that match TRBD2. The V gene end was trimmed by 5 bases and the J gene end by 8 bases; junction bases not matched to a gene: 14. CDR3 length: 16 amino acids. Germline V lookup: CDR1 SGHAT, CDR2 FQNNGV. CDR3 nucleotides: TGTGCCAGCAGCGAGGCGAACGGACTAGCCTTCCATGAGCAGTTCTTC. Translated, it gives CASSEANGLAFHEQFF.

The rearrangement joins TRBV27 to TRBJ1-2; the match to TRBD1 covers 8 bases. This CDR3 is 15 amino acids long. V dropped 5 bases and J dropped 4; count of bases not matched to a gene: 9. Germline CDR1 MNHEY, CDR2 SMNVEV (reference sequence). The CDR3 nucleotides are TGTGCCAGCAGTCCCCAGGGGGCCTCCCTCTATGGCTACACCTTC. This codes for CASSPQGASLYGYTF.

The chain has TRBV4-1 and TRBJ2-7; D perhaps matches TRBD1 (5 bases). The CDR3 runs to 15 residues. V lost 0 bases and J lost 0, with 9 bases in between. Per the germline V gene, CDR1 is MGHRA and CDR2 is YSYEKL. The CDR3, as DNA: TGCGCCAGCAGCCAAGATTGGCAGGGCTCCTACGAGCAGTACTTC. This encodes CASSQDWQGSYEQYF.

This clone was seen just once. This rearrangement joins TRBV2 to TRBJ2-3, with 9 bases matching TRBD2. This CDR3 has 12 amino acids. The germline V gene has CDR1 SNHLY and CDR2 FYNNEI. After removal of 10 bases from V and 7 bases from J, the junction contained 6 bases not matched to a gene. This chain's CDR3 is CATEGLANTQYF. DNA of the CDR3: TGTGCCACCGAGGGACTAGCAAATACGCAGTATTTT.

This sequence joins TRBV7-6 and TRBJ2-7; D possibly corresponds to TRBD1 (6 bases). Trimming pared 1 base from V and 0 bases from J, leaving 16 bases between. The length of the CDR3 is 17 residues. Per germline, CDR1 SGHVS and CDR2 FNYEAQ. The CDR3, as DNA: TGTGCCAGCAGCTTAGTGGGACCGACAGGAAACTCCTACGAGCAGTACTTC. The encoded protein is CASSLVGPTGNSYEQYF.

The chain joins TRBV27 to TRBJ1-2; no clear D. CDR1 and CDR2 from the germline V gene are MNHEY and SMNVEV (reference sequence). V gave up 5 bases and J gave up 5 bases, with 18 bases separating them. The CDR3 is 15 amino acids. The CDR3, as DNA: TGTGCCAGCAGTGAAAGGGTCCCACTAATATATGGCTACACCTTC. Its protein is CASSERVPLIYGYTF.

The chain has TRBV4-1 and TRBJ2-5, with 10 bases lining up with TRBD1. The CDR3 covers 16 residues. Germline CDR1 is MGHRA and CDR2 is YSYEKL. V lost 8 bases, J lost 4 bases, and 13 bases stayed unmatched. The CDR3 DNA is TGCGCCAGCTCGCCAGACCCGGGGGACAGGGGAGAGACCCAGTACTTC. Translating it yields CASSPDPGDRGETQYF.

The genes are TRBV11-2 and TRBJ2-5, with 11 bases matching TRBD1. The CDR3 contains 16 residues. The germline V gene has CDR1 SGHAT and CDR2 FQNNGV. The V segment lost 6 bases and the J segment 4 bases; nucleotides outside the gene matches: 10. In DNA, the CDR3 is TGTGCCAGCAGTTGGAAGGGACAGGGGGTTCTAGAGACCCAGTACTTC. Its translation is CASSWKGQGVLETQYF.

The CDR3 protein is CASSQYMDRTTDTQYF. The CDR3 DNA follows: TGTGCCAGCAGCCAATACATGGACAGGACCACAGATACGCAGTATTTT. The chain combines TRBV5-6 with TRBJ2-3; 7 positions agree with TRBD1. Germline CDR1 reads SGHDT; CDR2 reads YYEEEE. CDR3 size: 16 residues. V was clipped by 4 bases and J by 2 bases; unmatched bases: 10.

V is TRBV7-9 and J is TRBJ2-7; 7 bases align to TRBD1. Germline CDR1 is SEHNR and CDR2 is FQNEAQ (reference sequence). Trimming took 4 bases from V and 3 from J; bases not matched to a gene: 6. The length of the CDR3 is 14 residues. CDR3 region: CASSSTGDHYEQYF. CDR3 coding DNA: TGTGCCAGCAGCTCAACAGGGGACCACTACGAGCAGTACTTC.

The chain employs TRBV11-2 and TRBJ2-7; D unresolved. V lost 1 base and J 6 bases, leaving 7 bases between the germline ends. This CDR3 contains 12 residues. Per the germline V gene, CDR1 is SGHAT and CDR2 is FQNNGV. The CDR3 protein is CASSLVGFEQYF. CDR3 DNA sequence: TGTGCCAGCAGCTTAGTAGGGTTCGAGCAGTACTTC.